The present T cell receptor (beta chain) was sequenced within a study of shared clonotypes between healthy human individuals. For the study at large: Each donor's CD8 memory used one plate, CD8 naive two, each CD4 subset three. General study findings and limits: Shared clonotypes across all four donors exceeded non-shared ones in generation probability. What naive subsets generally showed was a larger estimated richness than memory subsets showed. Sample collection involved blood only; tissue repertoires are likely different.

For this clone: As yet, its antigen is unknown.

Germline assignment: CDR1 SGHDT and CDR2 YYEEEE. The CDR3 loop spans 15 amino acids. The trim removed 4 bases at V and 6 bases at J, leaving 8 bases unmatched. Produced via immunoSEQ multiplex PCR; TCRdb's table is partial and in-frame only. The sample yields about 2 million clones, roughly 95% seen once. The chain joins TRBV5-6 to TRBJ1-4; 8 bases are shared with TRBD1. The material sequenced was naive CD4+ T cells sorted from blood. Subset of the sample: CD45RA+ positively selected. The sequence was obtained from a young man in good health. The CDR3 region is CASSPSPDRDEKLFF. In nucleotides, the CDR3 is TGTGCCAGCAGCCCGTCGCCGGACAGGGATGAAAAACTGTTTTTT.